Listed below are T cell receptor beta chains from one sample, sequenced in a study of human T cells and chemical hapten exposure. TCRdb processed the RACE reads anew with MiXCR; each CDR3 protein has one entry. The sample yields about 97,000 distinct CDR3 sequences, 25% to 35% seen once. The starting material was whole blood, obtained in connection with sensitization to the hapten diphenylcyclopropenone (DPC). Receptors originate from a man aged 40-55 years with alopecia areata. Some clones in this sample may be carry-over from other donors' samples. The CDR3 runs from the conserved cysteine through the conserved F or W. D genes are given only for firm matches. Rows give clone size only sometimes, using once, few, many, or a class for an expanded clone.

>.|TRBJ2-3|.|TRBV6-5
TGTGCCACCCAGAAGAGGGAACGTAGCACAGATACGCAGTATTTT
CATQKRERSTDTQYF
>.|TRBJ2-7|.|TRBV18
TGTGCCAGCTCACCCTCCGGGACGACCATCGAGCAGTACTTC
CASSPSGTTIEQYF
>.|TRBJ2-7|few|TRBV12-3/TRBV12-4
TGTGCCAGCAGTTTAGGGCCCTCCTACGAGCAGTACTTC
CASSLGPSYEQYF
>.|TRBJ1-4|.|TRBV6-6
TGTGCCAGCAGAAACGGACGTAATGAAAAACTGTTTTTT
CASRNGRNEKLFF
>.|TRBJ2-2|.|TRBV6-5
TGTGCCAGCAGTTACAGCCTTGTGGGAACCGGGGAGCTGTTTTTT
CASSYSLVGTGELFF
>.|TRBJ2-1|.|TRBV24-1
TGTGCCACCAGTGACCCGCCGACCGGAGAGCAGTTCTTC
CATSDPPTGEQFF
>.|TRBJ1-4|.|TRBV7-6
TGTGCCAGCAGCTTAGGGAACCAGGGGAAACTGTTTTTT
CASSLGNQGKLFF
>.|TRBJ2-7|few|TRBV5-5
TGTGCCAGCAGACCGACTCTCTCCTACGAGCAGTACTTC
CASRPTLSYEQYF
>.|TRBJ2-3|.|TRBV20-1
TGCAGTGCTAGGATTAGCTGCACAGATACGCAGTATTTT
CSARISCTDTQYF
>.|TRBJ2-5|few|TRBV5-1
TGCGCCAGCAGCCAACCCGACAGTTCACGGACCCAGTACTTC
CASSQPDSSRTQYF
>TRBD2|TRBJ2-4|.|TRBV6-2/TRBV6-3
TGTGCCAGCAGTTCGACTAGCGGGAGGGTGATTCAGTACTTC
CASSSTSGRVIQYF
>TRBD2|TRBJ2-5|few|TRBV6-5
TGTGCCAGCAGTTACAGGCTAGCGGGGGGGAGAGCCCAGTACTTC
CASSYRLAGGRAQYF
>.|TRBJ2-3|.|TRBV6-5
TGTGCCAGCAGTTATAATGCGGGCACAGATACGCAGTATTTT
CASSYNAGTDTQYF
>.|TRBJ1-3|.|TRBV6-2/TRBV6-3
TGTGCCAGCACAACCGCGGGTTTATCTGGAAACACCATATATTTT
CASTTAGLSGNTIYF
>.|TRBJ1-6|.|TRBV11-2
TGTGCCAGCAGCTCCGGGACATCCGATCGGGCCCTCCACTTT
CASSSGTSDRALHF
>TRBD2|TRBJ2-3|.|TRBV3-1
TGTGCCAGCAGCCAGAGCGGGAGTAGTCAAGATACGCAGTATTTT
CASSQSGSSQDTQYF
>.|TRBJ1-6|few|TRBV20-1
TGCAGTGCTAGAGGGAGGGTTAATTCACCCCTCCACTTT
CSARGRVNSPLHF
>.|TRBJ2-6|.|TRBV6-5
TGTGCCAGCAGCCCTCCTCGGCACATCCGCGTCCTGACTTTC
CASSPPRHIRVLTF
>.|TRBJ2-1|few|TRBV10-3
TGTGCCATCAGTGAGCCCAGCAATGAGCAGTTCTTC
CAISEPSNEQFF
>TRBD2|TRBJ2-3|few|TRBV20-1
TGCAGTGCTCCGGGACTAGCGGGAGGTCTCACAGATACGCAGTATTTT
CSAPGLAGGLTDTQYF
>TRBD1|TRBJ2-3|.|TRBV5-1
TGCGCCAGCACCTCCTCACAGGGGCCCACAGATACGCAGTATTTT
CASTSSQGPTDTQYF
>.|TRBJ2-4|few|TRBV25-1
TGTGCCAGCAGTGTCGGGGGCCAAGGGGGCTACATTCAGTACTTC
CASSVGGQGGYIQYF
>TRBD1|TRBJ2-1|.|TRBV6-6
TGTGCCAGCAGTGCCTCGACAGGGAAAGCCTACAATGAGCAGTTCTTC
CASSASTGKAYNEQFF
>.|TRBJ2-6|.|TRBV7-6
TGTGCCAGCAGCTTCAGAATTACGGAAGGGGCCAACGTCCTGACTTTC
CASSFRITEGANVLTF
>.|TRBJ1-5|.|TRBV30
TGTGCCTGGAGTTCGGCCAGGGGTGATAATAGCAATCAGCCCCAGCATTTT
CAWSSARGDNSNQPQHF
>.|TRBJ1-3|few|TRBV6-5
TGTGCCAGCAGCTCCCTGGGACCCTCTGGAAACACCATATATTTT
CASSSLGPSGNTIYF
>.|TRBJ2-1|few|TRBV12-3/TRBV12-4
TGTGCCAGCAGAGTTGGTCTCTACAATGAGCAGTTCTTC
CASRVGLYNEQFF
>.|TRBJ2-2|.|TRBV20-1
TGCAGTGCTAGCCTCAGGGGTTTGGACACCGGGGAGCTGTTTTTT
CSASLRGLDTGELFF
>TRBD2|TRBJ2-3|.|TRBV20-1
TGCAGGGCTAGAGATGGGACTAGCGGGAGTAGTTCCGCAGATACGCAGTATTTT
CRARDGTSGSSSADTQYF
>TRBD1|TRBJ1-6|few|TRBV4-1
TGCGCCAGCAGCCTAGCGGGGACAGGCGGTTCACCCCTCCACTTT
CASSLAGTGGSPLHF
>.|TRBJ2-2|few|TRBV7-7
TGTGCCAGCAGCTTTACCGGGATCACCGGGGAGCTGTTTTTT
CASSFTGITGELFF
>TRBD1|TRBJ1-5|.|TRBV30
TGTGCCTGGAGTTCCCAACACAGGGGGCTTAACAATCAGCCCCAGCATTTT
CAWSSQHRGLNNQPQHF
>.|TRBJ2-5|few|TRBV18
TGTGCCAGCTCACCGGCCAGCAAAGTAGAGACCCAGTACTTC
CASSPASKVETQYF
>.|TRBJ2-3|.|TRBV12-3/TRBV12-4
TGTGCCAGCAGTCCCCTCAGGACTAGCACAGATACGCAGTATTTT
CASSPLRTSTDTQYF
>.|TRBJ2-5|.|TRBV5-1
TGCGCCAGCAGCTTGGAAGGAGGGACTGGGGCCCAGTACTTC
CASSLEGGTGAQYF
>.|TRBJ2-7|.|TRBV6-5
TGTGCCAGCAGTCGGGACTCCCACGAGCAGTACTTC
CASSRDSHEQYF
>.|TRBJ2-5|few|TRBV2
TGTGCCAGCAGTGAAGCGCTTCCTGGGGAGACCCAGTACTTC
CASSEALPGETQYF
>.|TRBJ1-3|few|TRBV28
TGTGCCAGCAGTTTATCGGGGGGCAGAAACACCATATATTTT
CASSLSGGRNTIYF
>.|TRBJ2-3|.|TRBV12-3/TRBV12-4
TGTGCCAGCAGGGACAACACGGGGAGGACAGATACGCAGTATTTT
CASRDNTGRTDTQYF
>TRBD1|TRBJ2-7|.|TRBV6-5
TGTGCCAGCAGTCCCTCGACAGGGACCCTTAGGGAGCAGTACTTC
CASSPSTGTLREQYF
>.|TRBJ2-3|few|TRBV29-1
TGCAGCGTGAGGACCCCTGCAGATACGCAGTATTTT
CSVRTPADTQYF
>.|TRBJ2-1|few|TRBV5-1
TGCGCCAGCAGCTTAACCCACGATGAGCAGTTCTTC
CASSLTHDEQFF
>TRBD2|TRBJ2-7|once|TRBV28
TGTGCCAGCAGTACTAGCGGGTACTCCTACGAGCAGTACTTC
CASSTSGYSYEQYF
>TRBD2|TRBJ2-7|few|TRBV29-1
TGCAGCGCTGGGACTAGCGGGTCCGTCGAGCAGTACTTC
CSAGTSGSVEQYF
>.|TRBJ2-7|few|TRBV28
TGTGCCAGCAGTCCAGGGGTAGCCTACGAGCAGTACTTC
CASSPGVAYEQYF
>.|TRBJ1-2|.|TRBV12-3/TRBV12-4
TGTGCCAGCAGTCATCCGGGGGCGCGGAGGGGTTATGGCTACACCTTC
CASSHPGARRGYGYTF
>TRBD1|TRBJ1-6|few|TRBV6-5
TGTGCCAGCAGAGATCCGGGACAGGGTGGTCGTAATTCACCCCTCCACTTT
CASRDPGQGGRNSPLHF
>TRBD1|TRBJ1-6|.|TRBV12-3/TRBV12-4
TGTGCCAGCAGTCGTAACCAGGGGGCGGATTCACCCCTCCACTTT
CASSRNQGADSPLHF
>.|TRBJ1-5|.|TRBV20-1
TGCAGTGCTAGAGATCGGAGGAGCAATCAGCCCCAGCATTTT
CSARDRRSNQPQHF
>TRBD1|TRBJ2-5|once|TRBV27
TGTGCCAGCAGTCGCACAGGGGTTCAAGAGACCCAGTACTTC
CASSRTGVQETQYF
>.|TRBJ2-7|.|TRBV20-1
TGCAGTGCTAGGCGCCAGCGGAACTCCTACGAGCAGTACTTC
CSARRQRNSYEQYF
>TRBD2|TRBJ2-1|.|TRBV14
TGTGCCAGCAGCCAACCACTAGCGGGAGGTGATGAGCAGTTCTTC
CASSQPLAGGDEQFF
>.|TRBJ2-6|few|TRBV7-3
TGTGCCAGCAGCTCAATTGGACAGTTCGGAGCCAACGTCCTGACTTTC
CASSSIGQFGANVLTF
>TRBD1|TRBJ2-2|.|TRBV12-3/TRBV12-4
TGTGCCAGCAGTCTAACAGGGGAAACCGGGGAGCTGTTTTTT
CASSLTGETGELFF
>TRBD2|TRBJ2-3|few|TRBV5-3
TGTGCCAGAAGCATGACGGGACTAGCGGGAGCAACAGATACGCAGTATTTT
CARSMTGLAGATDTQYF
>TRBD2|TRBJ2-1|.|TRBV12-3/TRBV12-4
TGTGCCAGCAGTTTATCCCCGACTAGCGGAGTCAAGGGCAATGAGCAGTTCTTC
CASSLSPTSGVKGNEQFF
>.|TRBJ1-5|once|TRBV27
TGTGCCAGCAGTGCCCGACCAACCAATCAGCCCCAGCATTTT
CASSARPTNQPQHF